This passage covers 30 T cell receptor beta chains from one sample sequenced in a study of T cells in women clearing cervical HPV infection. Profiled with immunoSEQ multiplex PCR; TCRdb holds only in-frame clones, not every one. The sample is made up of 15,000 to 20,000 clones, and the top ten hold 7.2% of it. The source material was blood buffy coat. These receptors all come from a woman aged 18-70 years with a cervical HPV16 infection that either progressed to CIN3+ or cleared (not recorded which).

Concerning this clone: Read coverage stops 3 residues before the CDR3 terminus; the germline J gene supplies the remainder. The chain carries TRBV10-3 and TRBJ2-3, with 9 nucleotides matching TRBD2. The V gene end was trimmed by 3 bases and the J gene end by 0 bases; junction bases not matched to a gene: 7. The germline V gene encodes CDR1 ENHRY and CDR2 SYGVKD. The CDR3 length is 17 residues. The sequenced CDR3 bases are TGTGCCATCAGTGAAAGGGCGGGGGGGAGTAGCACAGATACG. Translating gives CAISERAGGSSTDT. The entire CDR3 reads CAISERAGGSSTDTQYF.

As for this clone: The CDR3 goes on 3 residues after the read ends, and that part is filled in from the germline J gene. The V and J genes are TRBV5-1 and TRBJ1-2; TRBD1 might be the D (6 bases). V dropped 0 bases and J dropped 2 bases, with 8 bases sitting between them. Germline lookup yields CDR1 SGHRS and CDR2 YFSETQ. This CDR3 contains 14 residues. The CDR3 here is CASSLGGQNYGYTF. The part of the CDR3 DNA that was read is TGCGCCAGCAGCTTGGGGGGGCAGAACTATGGC.

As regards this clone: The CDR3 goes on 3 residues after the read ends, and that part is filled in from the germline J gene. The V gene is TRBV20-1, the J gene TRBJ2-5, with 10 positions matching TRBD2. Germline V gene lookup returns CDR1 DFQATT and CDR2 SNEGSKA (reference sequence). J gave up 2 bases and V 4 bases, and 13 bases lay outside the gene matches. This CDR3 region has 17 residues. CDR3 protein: CSATALLAGLQQETQYF. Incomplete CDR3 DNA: TGCAGTGCTACAGCCCTACTAGCGGGACTACAACAAGAGACC.

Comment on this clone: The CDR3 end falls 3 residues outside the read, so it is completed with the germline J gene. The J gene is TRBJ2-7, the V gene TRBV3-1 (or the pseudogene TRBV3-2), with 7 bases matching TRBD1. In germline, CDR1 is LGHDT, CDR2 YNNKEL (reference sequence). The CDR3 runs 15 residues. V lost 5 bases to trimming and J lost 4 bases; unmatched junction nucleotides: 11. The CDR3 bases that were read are TGTGCCAGCAGCAAACAGGGGATCGCCGTTTACGAG. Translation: CASSKQGIAVYE. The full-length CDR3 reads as CASSKQGIAVYEQYF.

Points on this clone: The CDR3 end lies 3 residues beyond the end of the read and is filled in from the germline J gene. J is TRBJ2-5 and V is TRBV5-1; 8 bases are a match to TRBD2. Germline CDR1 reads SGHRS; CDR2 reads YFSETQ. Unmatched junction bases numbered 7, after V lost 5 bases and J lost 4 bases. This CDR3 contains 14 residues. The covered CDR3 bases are TGCGCCAGCAGAGACGGGGGGGCGGTAGAGACC. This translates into CASRDGGAVET. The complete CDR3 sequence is CASRDGGAVETQYF.

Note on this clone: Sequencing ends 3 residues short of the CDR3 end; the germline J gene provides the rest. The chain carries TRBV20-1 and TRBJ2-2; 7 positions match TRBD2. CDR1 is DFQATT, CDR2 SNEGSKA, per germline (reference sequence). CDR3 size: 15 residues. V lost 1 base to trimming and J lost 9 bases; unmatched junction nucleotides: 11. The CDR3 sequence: CSARGAAGANRELFF. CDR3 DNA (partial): TGCAGTGCTAGAGGGGCGGCGGGAGCGAACAGGGAG.

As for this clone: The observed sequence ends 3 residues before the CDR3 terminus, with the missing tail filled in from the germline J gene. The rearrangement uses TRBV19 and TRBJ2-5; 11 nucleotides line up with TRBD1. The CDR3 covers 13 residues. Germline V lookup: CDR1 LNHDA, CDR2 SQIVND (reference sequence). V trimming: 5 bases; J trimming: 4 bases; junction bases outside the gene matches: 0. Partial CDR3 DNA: TGTGCCAGTAGTGGACAGGGGGCAGAGACC. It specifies CASSGQGAET. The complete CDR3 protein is CASSGQGAETQYF.

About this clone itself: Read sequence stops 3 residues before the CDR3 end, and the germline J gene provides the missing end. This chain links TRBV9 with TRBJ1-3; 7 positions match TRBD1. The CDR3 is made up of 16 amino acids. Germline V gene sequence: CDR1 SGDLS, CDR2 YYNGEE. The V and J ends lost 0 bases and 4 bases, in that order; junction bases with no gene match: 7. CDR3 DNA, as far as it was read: TGTGCCAGCAGCGTAGACGAGGGGGCGGAAGGAAACACC. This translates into CASSVDEGAEGNT. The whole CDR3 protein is CASSVDEGAEGNTIYF. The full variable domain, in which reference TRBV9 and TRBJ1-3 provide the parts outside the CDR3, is DSGVTQTPKHLITATGQRVTLRCSPRSGDLSVYWYQQSLDQGLQFLIQYYNGEERAKGNILERFSAQQFPDLHSELNLSSLELGDSALYFCASSVDEGAEGNTIYFGEGSWLTVV.

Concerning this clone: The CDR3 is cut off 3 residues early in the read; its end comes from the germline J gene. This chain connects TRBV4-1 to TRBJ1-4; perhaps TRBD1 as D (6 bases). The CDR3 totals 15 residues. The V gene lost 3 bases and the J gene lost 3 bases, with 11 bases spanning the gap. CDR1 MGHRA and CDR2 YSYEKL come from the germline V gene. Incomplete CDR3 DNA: TGCGCCAGCAGCCATTACGGGACACCTAATGAAAAA. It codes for CASSHYGTPNEK. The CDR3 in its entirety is CASSHYGTPNEKLFF.

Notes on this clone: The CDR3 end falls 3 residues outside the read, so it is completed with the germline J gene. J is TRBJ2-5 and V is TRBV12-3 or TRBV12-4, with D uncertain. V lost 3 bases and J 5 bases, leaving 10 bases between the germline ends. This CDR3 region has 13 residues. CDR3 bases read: TGTGCCAGCAGTTTTAGTGTAGAGGAGACC. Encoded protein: CASSFSVEET. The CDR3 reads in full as CASSFSVEETQYF.

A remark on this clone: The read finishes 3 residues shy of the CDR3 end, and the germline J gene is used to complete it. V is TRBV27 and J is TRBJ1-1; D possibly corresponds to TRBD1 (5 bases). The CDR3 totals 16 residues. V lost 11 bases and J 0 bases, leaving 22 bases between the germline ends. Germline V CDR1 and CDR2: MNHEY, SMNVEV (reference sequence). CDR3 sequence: CASLSREAGMNTEAFF. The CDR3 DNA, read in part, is TGTGCCTCGTTATCTAGGGAGGCAGGGATGAACACTGAA.

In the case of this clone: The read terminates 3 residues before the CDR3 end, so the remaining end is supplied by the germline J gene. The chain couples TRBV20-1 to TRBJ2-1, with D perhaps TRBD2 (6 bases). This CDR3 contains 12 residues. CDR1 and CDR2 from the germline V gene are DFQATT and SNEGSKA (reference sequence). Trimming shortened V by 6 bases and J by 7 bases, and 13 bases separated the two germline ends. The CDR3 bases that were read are TGCAGTGCGCCGACTAGTTGGAATGAG. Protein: CSAPTSWNE. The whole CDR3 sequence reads CSAPTSWNEQFF.

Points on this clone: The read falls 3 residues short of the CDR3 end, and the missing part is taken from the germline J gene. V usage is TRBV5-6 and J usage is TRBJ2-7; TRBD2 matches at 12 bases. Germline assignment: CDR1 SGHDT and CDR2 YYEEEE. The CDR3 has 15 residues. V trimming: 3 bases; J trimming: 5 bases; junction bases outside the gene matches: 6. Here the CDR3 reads CASSYLTSGGDEQYF. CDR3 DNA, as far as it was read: TGTGCCAGCAGCTACCTGACTAGCGGGGGAGACGAG.

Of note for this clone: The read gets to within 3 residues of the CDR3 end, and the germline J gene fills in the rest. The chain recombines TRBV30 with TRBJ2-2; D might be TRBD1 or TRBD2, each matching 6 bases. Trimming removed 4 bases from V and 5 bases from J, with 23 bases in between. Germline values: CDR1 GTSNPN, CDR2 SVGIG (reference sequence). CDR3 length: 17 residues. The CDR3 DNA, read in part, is TGTGCCTGGAAAGCTATTTACAGGGTTGGAGGGACCGGGGAG. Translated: CAWKAIYRVGGTGE. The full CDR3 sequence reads CAWKAIYRVGGTGELFF. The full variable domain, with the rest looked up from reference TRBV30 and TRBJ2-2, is SQTIHQWPATLVQPVGSPLSLECTVEGTSNPNLYWYRQAAGRGLQLLFYSVGIGQISSEVPQNLSASRPQDRQFILSSKKLLLSDSGFYLCAWKAIYRVGGTGELFFGEGSRLTVL.

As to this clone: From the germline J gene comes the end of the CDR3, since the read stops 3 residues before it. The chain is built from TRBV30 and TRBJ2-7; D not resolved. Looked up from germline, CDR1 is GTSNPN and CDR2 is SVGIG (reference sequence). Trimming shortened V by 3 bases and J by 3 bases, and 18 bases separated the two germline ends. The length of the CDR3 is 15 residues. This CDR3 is CAWSRGRVWSYEQYF. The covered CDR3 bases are TGTGCCTGGAGCCGTGGTAGGGTCTGGAGCTACGAG.

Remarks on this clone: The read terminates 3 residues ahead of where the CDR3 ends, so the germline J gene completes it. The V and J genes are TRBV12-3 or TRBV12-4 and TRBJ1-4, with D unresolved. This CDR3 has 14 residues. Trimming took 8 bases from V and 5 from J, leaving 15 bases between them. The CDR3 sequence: CASPLGLKNEKLFF. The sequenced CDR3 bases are TGTGCCAGCCCCCTCGGACTGAAGAATGAAAAA.

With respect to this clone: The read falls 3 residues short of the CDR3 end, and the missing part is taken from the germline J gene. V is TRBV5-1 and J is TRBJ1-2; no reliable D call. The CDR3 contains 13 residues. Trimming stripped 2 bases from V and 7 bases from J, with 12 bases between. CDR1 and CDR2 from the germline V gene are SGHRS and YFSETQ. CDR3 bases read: TGCGCCAGCAGCTTCACCGGGGTGGGTGGC. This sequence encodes CASSFTGVGG. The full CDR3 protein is CASSFTGVGGYTF.

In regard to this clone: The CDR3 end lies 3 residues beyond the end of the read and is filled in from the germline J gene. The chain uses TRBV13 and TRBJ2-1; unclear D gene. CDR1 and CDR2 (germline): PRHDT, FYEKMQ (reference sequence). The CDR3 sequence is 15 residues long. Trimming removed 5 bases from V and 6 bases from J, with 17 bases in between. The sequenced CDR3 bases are TGTGCCAGCAGCACCCGACAACCTCTCACCAATGAG. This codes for CASSTRQPLTNE. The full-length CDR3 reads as CASSTRQPLTNEQFF. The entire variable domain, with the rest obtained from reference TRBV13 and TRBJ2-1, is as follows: AAGVIQSPRHLIKEKRETATLKCYPIPRHDTVYWYQQGPGQDPQFLISFYEKMQSDKGSIPDRFSAQQFSDYHSELNMSSLELGDSALYFCASSTRQPLTNEQFFGPGTRLTVL.

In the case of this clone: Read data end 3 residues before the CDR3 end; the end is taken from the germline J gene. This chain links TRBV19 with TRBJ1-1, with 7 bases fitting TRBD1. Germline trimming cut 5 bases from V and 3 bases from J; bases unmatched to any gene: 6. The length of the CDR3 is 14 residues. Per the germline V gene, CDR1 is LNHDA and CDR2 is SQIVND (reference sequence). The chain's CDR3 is CASSPRQGYTEAFF. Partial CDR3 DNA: TGTGCCAGTAGTCCGAGACAGGGCTACACTGAA.

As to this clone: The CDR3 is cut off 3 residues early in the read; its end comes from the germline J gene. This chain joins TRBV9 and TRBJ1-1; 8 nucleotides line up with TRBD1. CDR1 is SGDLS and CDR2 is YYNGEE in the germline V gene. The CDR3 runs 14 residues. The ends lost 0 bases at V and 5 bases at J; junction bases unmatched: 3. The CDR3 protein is CASSVDQGATEAFF. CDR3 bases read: TGTGCCAGCAGCGTAGATCAGGGGGCAACTGAA.

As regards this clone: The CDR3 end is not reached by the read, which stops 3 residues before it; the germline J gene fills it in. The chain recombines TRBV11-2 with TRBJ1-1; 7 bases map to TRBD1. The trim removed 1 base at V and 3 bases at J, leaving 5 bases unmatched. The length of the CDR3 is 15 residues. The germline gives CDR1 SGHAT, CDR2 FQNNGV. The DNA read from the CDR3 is TGTGCCAGCAGCTTAGTAGGGGGCGGGGACACTGAA. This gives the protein CASSLVGGGDTE. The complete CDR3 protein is CASSLVGGGDTEAFF.

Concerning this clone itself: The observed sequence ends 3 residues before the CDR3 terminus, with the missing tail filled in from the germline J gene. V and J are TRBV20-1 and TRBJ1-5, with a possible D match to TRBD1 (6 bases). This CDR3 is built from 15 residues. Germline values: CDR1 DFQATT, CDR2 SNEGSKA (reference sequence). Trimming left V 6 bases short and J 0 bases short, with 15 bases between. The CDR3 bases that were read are TGCAGTGCCCCGAGGGGACACTCTAGCAATCAGCCC. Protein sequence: CSAPRGHSSNQP. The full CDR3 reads CSAPRGHSSNQPQHF.

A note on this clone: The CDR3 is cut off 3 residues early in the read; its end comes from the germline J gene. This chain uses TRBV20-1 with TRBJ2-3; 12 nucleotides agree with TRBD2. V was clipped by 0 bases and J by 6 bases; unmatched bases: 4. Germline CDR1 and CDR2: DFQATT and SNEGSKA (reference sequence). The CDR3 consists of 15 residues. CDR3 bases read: TGCAGTGCTAGAGATGCTAGCGGGGGGGCGGATACG. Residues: CSARDASGGADT. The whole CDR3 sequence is CSARDASGGADTQYF.

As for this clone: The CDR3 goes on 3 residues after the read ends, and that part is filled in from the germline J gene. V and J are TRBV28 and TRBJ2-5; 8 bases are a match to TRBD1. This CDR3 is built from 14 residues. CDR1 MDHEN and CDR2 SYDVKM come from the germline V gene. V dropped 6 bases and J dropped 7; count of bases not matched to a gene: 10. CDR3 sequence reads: CASSHTGGDRTQYF. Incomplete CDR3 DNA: TGTGCCAGCAGCCATACAGGGGGTGATAGGACC.

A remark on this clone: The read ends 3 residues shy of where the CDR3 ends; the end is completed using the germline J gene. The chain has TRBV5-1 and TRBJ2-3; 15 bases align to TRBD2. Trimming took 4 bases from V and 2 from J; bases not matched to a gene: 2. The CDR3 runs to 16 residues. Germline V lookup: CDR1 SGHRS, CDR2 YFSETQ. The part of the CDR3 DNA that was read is TGCGCCAGCAGCGGGACTAGCGGGGGGTTCACAGATACG. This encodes CASSGTSGGFTDT. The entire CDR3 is CASSGTSGGFTDTQYF.

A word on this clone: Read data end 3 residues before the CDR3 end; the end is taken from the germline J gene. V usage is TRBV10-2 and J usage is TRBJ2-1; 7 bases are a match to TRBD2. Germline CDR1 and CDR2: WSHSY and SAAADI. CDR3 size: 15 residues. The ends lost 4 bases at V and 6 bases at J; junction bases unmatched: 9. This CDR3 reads CASSGTGGIPNEQFF. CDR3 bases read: TGCGCCAGCAGTGGTACGGGGGGTATCCCCAATGAG.

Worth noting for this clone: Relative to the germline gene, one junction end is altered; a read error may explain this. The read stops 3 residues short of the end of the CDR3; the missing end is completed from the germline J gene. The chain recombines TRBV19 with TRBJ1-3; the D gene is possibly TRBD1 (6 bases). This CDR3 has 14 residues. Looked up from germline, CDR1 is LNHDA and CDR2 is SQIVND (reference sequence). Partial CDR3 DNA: TGTGCCAGTAGTATCGGGGGGGCTGGAAGCACC. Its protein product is CASSIGGAGST. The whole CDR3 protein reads CASSIGGAGSTIYF.

The CDR3 reads CASSRAGGTEAFF. The part of the CDR3 DNA that was read is TGCGCCAGCAGCCGCGCCGGGGGCACTGAA. The chain links TRBV5-1 to TRBJ1-1; the D gene is possibly TRBD1 (5 bases). The read halts 3 residues ahead of the CDR3 end, with the missing end drawn from the germline J gene. Trimming shortened V by 4 bases and J by 4 bases, and 11 bases separated the two germline ends. Looked up from germline, CDR1 is SGHRS and CDR2 is YFSETQ. CDR3 length: 13 residues.

CDR3 residues: CASSEDVYRNEQFF. Incomplete CDR3 DNA: TGTGCCAGCAGTGAAGACGTCTACCGGAATGAG. The genes are TRBV2 and TRBJ2-1; D is ambiguous. The read ends 3 residues shy of where the CDR3 ends; the end is completed using the germline J gene. V was pared by 1 base and J by 7 bases, with 11 bases between. CDR3 length: 14 residues. Germline V gene lookup returns CDR1 SNHLY and CDR2 FYNNEI.

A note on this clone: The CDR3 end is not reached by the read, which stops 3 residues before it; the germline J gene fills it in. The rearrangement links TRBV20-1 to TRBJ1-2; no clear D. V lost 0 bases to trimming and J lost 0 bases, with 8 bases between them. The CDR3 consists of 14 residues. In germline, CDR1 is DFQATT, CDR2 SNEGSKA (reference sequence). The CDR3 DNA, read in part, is TGCAGTGCTAGAGAGATTGCAGCTAACTATGGC. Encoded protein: CSAREIAANYG. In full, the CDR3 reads CSAREIAANYGYTF.